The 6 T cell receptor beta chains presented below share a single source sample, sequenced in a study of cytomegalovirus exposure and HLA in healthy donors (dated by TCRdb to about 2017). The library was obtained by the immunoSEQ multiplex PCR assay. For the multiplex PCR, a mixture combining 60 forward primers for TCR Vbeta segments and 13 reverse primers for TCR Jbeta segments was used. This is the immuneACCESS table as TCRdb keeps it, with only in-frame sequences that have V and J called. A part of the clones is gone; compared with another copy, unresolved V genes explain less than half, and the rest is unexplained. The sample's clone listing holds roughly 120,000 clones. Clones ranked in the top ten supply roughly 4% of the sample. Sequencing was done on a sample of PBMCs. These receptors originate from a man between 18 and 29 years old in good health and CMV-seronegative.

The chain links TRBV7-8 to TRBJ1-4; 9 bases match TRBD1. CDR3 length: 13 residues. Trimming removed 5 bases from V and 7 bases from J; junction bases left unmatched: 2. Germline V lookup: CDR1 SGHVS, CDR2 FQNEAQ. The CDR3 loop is CASSPDRGEKLFF. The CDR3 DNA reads TGTGCCAGCAGCCCGGACAGGGGTGAAAAACTGTTTTTT. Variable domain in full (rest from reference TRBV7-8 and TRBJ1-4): GAGVSQSPRYKVAKRGQDVALRCDPISGHVSLFWYQQALGQGPEFLTYFQNEAQLDKSGLPSDRFFAERPEGSVSTLKIQRTQQEDSAVYLCASSPDRGEKLFFGSGTQLSVL.

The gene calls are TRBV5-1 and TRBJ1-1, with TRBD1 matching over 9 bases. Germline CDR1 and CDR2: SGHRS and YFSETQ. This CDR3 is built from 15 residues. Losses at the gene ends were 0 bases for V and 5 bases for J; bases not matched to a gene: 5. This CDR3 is CASSLGTGDNTEAFF. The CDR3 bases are TGCGCCAGCAGCTTGGGGACAGGGGACAATACTGAAGCTTTCTTT.

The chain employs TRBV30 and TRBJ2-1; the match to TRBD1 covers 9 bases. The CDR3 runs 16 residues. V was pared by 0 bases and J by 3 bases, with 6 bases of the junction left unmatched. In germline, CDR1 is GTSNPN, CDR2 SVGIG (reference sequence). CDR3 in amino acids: CAWSVWGQGGYNEQFF. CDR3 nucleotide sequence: TGTGCCTGGAGTGTTTGGGGACAGGGTGGCTACAATGAGCAGTTCTTC.

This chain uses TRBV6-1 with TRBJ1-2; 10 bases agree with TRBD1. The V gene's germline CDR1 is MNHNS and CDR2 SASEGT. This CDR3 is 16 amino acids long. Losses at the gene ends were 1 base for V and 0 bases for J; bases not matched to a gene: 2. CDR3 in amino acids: CASSEEGQGSNYGYTF. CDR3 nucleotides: TGTGCCAGCAGTGAAGAGGGACAGGGGTCTAACTATGGCTACACCTTC.

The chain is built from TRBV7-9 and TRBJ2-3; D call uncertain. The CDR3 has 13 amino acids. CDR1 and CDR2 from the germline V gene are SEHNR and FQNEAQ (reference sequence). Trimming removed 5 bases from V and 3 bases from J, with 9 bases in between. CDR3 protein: CASSPRATDTQYF. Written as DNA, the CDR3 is TGTGCCAGCAGCCCCCGTGCGACAGATACGCAGTATTTT.

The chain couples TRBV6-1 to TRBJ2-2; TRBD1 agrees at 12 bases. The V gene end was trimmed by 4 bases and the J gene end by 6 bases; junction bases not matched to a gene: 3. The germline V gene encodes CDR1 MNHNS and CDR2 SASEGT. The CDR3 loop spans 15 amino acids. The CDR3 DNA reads TGTGCCAGCAGTGCCGGGACAGGGGGCGCCGGGGAGCTGTTTTTT. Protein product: CASSAGTGGAGELFF.